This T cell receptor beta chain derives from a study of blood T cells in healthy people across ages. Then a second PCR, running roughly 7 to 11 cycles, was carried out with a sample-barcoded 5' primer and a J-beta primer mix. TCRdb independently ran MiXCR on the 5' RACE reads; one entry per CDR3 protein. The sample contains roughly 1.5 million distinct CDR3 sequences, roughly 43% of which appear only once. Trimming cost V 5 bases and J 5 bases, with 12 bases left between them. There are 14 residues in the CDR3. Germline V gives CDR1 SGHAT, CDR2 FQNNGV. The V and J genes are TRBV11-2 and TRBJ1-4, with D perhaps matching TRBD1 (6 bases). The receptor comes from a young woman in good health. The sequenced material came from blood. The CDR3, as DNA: TGTGCCAGCAGCCACAGGAGGGGGAATGAAAAACTGTTTTTT. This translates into CASSHRRGNEKLFF.